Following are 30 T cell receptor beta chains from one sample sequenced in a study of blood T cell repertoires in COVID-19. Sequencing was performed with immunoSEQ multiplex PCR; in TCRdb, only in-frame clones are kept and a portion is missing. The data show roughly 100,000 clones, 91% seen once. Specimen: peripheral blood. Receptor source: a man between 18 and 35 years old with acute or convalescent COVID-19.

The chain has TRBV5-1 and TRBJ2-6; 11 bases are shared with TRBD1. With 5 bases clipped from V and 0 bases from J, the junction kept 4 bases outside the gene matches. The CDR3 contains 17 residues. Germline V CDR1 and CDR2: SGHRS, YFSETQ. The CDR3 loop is CASRRTGGASGANVLTF. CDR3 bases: TGCGCCAGCAGAAGGACAGGGGGCGCCTCTGGGGCCAACGTCCTGACTTTC.

The CDR3 protein is CACQEFGSNQPQHF. In nucleotides, the CDR3 is TGTGCCTGCCAGGAATTTGGCAGCAATCAGCCCCAGCATTTT. The chain combines TRBV30 with TRBJ1-5; D unresolved. The V end was cut by 6 bases, the J end by 1 base, with 13 bases between. This CDR3 region has 14 residues. Germline V gene sequence: CDR1 GTSNPN, CDR2 SVGIG (reference sequence).

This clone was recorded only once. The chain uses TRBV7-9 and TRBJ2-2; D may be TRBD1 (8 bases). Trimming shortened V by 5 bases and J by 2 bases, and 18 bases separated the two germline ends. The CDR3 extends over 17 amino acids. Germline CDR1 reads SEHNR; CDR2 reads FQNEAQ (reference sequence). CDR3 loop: CASSTSTGGDNTGELFF. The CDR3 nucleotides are TGTGCCAGCAGCACGAGCACAGGGGGGGACAACACCGGGGAGCTGTTTTTT.

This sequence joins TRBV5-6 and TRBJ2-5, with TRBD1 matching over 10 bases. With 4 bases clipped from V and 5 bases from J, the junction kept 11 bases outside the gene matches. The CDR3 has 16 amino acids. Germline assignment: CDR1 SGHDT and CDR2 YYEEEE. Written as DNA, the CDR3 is TGTGCCAGCAGCCCACAAGACAGGGGGCTGTCGGAGACCCAGTACTTC. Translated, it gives CASSPQDRGLSETQYF.

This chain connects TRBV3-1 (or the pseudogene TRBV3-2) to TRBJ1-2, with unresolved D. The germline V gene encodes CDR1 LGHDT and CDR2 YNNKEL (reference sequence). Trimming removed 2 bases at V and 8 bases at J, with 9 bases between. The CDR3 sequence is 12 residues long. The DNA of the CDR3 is TGTGCCAGCAGCCAACCGAGAAGAGGCTACACCTTC. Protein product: CASSQPRRGYTF.

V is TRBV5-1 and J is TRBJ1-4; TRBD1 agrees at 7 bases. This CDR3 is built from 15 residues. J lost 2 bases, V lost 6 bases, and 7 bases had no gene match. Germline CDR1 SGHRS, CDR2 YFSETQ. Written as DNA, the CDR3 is TGCGCCAGCAATATACAGGGGACCACTAATGAAAAACTGTTTTTT. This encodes CASNIQGTTNEKLFF.

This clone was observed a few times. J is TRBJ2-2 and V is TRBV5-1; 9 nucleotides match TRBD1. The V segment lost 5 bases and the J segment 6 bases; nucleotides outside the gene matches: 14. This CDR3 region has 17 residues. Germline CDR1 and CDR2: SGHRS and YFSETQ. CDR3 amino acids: CASRRQIGQGTPGELFF. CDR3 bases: TGCGCCAGCAGAAGACAGATTGGACAGGGGACGCCCGGGGAGCTGTTTTTT.

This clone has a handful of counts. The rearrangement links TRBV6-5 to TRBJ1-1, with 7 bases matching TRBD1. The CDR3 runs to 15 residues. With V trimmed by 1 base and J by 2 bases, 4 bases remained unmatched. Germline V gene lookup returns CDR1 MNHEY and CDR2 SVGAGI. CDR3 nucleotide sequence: TGTGCCAGCAGTTACTTGAGGGGGCGAAACACTGAAGCTTTCTTT. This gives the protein CASSYLRGRNTEAFF.

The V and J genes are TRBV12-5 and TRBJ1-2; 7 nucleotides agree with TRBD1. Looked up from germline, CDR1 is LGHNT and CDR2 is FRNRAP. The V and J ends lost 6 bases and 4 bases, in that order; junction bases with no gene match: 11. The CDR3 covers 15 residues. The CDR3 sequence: CASGNAGGLVYGYTF. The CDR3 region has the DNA TGTGCTAGTGGCAACGCAGGGGGGCTAGTCTATGGCTACACCTTC.

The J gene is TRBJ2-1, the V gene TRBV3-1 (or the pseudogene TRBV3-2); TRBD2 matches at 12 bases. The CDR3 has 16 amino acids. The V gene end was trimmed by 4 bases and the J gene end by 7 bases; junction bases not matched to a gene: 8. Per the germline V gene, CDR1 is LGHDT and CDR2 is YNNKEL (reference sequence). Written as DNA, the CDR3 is TGTGCCAGCAGCCCTAGCGGGGGGGCCAAGGGAAATGAGCAGTTCTTC. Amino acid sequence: CASSPSGGAKGNEQFF.

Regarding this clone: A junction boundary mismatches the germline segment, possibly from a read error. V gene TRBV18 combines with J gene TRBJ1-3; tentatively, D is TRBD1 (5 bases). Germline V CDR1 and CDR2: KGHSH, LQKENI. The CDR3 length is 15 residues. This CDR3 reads CASSPQGQGGDTIYF. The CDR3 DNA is TGTGCCAGCTCACCACAAGGCCAGGGTGGAGACACCATATATTTT.

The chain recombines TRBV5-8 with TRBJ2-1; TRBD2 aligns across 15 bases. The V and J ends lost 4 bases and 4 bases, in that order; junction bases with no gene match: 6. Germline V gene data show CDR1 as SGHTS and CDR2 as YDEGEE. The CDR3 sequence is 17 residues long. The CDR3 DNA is TGTGCCAGCAGCGTCCCGGGACTAGCGGGAGGATACAATGAGCAGTTCTTC. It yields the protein CASSVPGLAGGYNEQFF.

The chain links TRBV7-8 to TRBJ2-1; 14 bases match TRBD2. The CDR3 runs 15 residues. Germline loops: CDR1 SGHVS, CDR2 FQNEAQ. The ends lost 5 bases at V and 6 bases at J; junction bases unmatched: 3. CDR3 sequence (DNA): TGTGCCAGCAGCCCAGGGACTAGCGGGGGCAATGAGCAGTTCTTC. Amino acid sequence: CASSPGTSGGNEQFF.

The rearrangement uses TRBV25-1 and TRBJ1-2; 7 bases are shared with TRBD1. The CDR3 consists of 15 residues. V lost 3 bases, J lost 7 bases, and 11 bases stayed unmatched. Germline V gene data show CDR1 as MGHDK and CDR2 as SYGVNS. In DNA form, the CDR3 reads TGTGCCAGCAGTGATCCGGGGACAGTCCAGGGTGGCTACACCTTC. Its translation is CASSDPGTVQGGYTF.

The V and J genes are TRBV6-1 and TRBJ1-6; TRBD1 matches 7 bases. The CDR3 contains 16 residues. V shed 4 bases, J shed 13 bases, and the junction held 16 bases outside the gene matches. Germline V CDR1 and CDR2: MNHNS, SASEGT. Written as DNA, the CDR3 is TGTGCCAGCAGTGCGCGGACAGGTTCCAGTATTCACCCCCTCCACTTT. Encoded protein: CASSARTGSSIHPLHF.

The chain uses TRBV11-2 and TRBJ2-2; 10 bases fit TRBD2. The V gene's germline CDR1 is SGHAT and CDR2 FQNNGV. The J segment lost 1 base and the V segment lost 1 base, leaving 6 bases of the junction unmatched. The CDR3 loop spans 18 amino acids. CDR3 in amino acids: CASSLGRLAGVNTGELFF. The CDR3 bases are TGTGCCAGCAGCTTAGGACGGCTAGCGGGGGTGAACACCGGGGAGCTGTTTTTT.

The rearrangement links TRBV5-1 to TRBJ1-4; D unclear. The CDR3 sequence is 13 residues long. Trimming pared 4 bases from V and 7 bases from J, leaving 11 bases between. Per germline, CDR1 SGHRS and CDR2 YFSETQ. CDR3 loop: CASSPGFGEKLFF. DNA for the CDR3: TGCGCCAGCAGCCCGGGTTTCGGTGAAAAACTGTTTTTT.

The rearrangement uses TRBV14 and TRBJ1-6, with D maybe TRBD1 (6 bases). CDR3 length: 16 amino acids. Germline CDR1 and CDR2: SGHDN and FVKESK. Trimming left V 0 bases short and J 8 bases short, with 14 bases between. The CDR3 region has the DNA TGTGCCAGCAGCCAAGATCTCGCGGGGGCTGATTCACCCCTCCACTTT. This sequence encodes CASSQDLAGADSPLHF.

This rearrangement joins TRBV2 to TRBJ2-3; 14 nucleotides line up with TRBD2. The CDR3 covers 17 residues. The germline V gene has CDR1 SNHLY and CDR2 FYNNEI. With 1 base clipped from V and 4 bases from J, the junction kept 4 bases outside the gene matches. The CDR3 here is CASSEGTSGRRSDTQYF. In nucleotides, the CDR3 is TGTGCCAGCAGTGAAGGGACTAGCGGGAGGAGGTCAGATACGCAGTATTTT.

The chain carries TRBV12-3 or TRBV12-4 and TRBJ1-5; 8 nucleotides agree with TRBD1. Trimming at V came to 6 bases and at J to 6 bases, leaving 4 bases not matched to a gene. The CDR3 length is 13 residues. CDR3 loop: CASSGQGGQPQHF. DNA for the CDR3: TGTGCCAGCAGCGGACAGGGTGGTCAGCCCCAGCATTTT.

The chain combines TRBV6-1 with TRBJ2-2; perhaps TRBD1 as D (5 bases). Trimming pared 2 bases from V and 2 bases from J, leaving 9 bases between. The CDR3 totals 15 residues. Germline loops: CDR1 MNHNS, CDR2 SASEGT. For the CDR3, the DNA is TGTGCCAGCAGTGAACGTACAGGAAACACCGGGGAGCTGTTTTTT. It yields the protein CASSERTGNTGELFF.

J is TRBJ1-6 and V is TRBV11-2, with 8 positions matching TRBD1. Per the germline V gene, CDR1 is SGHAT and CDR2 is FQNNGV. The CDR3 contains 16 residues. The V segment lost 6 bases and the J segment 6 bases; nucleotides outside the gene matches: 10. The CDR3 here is CASSRTGGTFNSPLHF. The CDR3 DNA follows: TGTGCCAGCAGTCGAACAGGGGGAACATTTAATTCACCCCTCCACTTT.

Written as DNA, the CDR3 is TGTGCCAGCAGCACTGGACAGGGAGGTCTAAATTCACCCCTCCACTTT. Translated: CASSTGQGGLNSPLHF. This chain joins TRBV7-9 and TRBJ1-6; 8 bases are a match to TRBD1. Germline V lookup: CDR1 SEHNR, CDR2 FQNEAQ (reference sequence). With V trimmed by 5 bases and J by 7 bases, 10 bases remained unmatched. The CDR3 runs 16 residues.

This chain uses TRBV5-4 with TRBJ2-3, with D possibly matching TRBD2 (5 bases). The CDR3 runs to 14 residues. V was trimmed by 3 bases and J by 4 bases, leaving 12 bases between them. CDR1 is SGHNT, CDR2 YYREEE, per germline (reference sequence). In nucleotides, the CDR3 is TGTGCCAGCAGCTCCGACACGGAGGCAGATACGCAGTATTTT. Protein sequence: CASSSDTEADTQYF.

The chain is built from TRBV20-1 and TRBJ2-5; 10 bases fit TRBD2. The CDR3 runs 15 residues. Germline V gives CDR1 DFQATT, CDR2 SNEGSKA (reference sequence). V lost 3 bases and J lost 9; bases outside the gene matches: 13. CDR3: CSASFLAGAQGAQYF. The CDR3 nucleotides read TGCAGTGCTAGTTTCCTAGCGGGGGCCCAAGGCGCCCAGTACTTC.

In DNA, the CDR3 is TGTGCCAGCAGCAACTCCCGACAGGGGGCTGAAAAACTGTTTTTT. It encodes CASSNSRQGAEKLFF. V is TRBV5-5 and J is TRBJ1-4, with 10 bases matching TRBD1. CDR1 SGHKS and CDR2 YYEKEE come from the germline V gene (reference sequence). After removal of 4 bases from V and 7 bases from J, the junction contained 7 bases not matched to a gene. This CDR3 is 15 amino acids long.

The chain's CDR3 is CASSLGQGSEAFF. The CDR3 DNA is TGTGCCAGCAGCCTCGGACAGGGCTCAGAAGCTTTCTTT. The chain couples TRBV3-1 (or the pseudogene TRBV3-2) to TRBJ1-1, with 8 nucleotides matching TRBD1. The CDR3 is 13 amino acids. The junction had 6 bases not matched to a gene; V was cut back by 4 bases and J by 8 bases. Germline values: CDR1 LGHDT, CDR2 YNNKEL (reference sequence).

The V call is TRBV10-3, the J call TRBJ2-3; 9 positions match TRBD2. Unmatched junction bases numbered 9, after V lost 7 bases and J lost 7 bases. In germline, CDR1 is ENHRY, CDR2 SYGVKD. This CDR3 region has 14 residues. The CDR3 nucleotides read TGTGCCATCAAGACTAGCGGACTCACGAATACGCAGTATTTT. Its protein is CAIKTSGLTNTQYF.

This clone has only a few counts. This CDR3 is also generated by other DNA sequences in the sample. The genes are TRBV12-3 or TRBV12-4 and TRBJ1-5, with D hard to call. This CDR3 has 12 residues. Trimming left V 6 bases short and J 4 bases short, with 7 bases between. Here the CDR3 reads CASSRGNQPQHF. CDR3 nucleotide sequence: TGTGCCAGCAGCCGAGGAAATCAGCCCCAGCATTTT.

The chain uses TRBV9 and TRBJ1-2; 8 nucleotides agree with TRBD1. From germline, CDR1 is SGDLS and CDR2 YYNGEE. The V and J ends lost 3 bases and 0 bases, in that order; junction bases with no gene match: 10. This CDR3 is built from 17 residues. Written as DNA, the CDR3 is TGTGCCAGCAGCGAATTCCCCCGGACAGGGTCTAACTATGGCTACACCTTC. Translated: CASSEFPRTGSNYGYTF.